These 18 T cell receptor beta chains came from one sample sequenced in a study of T cells in Graves' hyperthyroidism and ophthalmopathy. Amplified regions were TCR beta CDR3 sequences from RNA transcripts. A set of HTBI primers served as the primers for a first-round RT-PCR of the TCR CDR3. TCRdb redid the calling of the multiplex PCR reads with MiXCR, one entry per CDR3 protein. The data show 250,000 to 350,000 distinct CDR3 sequences, approximately 16% seen once. The sequenced sample was blood. All receptors come from a man younger than 40 with Graves' hyperthyroidism.

CDR3 bases: TGTGCCAGCAGCGAAACGGGGGACTATGGCTACACCTTC. Its translation is CASSETGDYGYTF. This chain links TRBV7-3 with TRBJ1-2; possible D gene TRBD1, 5 bases. The CDR3 is 13 residues long. Germline lookup yields CDR1 SGHTA and CDR2 FQGTGA. V was clipped by 5 bases and J by 3 bases, with 10 bases between them.

This clonotype has only a few counts. The chain couples TRBV27 to TRBJ2-7, with TRBD2 matching over 7 bases. The CDR3 spans 16 residues. CDR1 MNHEY and CDR2 SMNVEV come from the germline V gene (reference sequence). With V trimmed by 9 bases and J by 4 bases, 18 bases remained unmatched. The CDR3 reads CARVSGCSRGEYEQYF. As DNA, the CDR3 is TGTGCCAGAGTATCCGGGTGTAGTCGGGGGGAGTACGAGCAGTACTTC.

V is TRBV28 and J is TRBJ1-5; D gene unclear. Trimming stripped 5 bases from V and 1 base from J, with 12 bases between. CDR1 and CDR2 from the germline V gene are MDHEN and SYDVKM. The CDR3 covers 15 residues. The CDR3 coding sequence is TGTGCCAGCAGTCCCCGGACGGGGAGCAATCAGCCCCAGCATTTT. Its translation: CASSPRTGSNQPQHF.

A remark on this clonotype: Being one base from a much bigger clone, this may be a read error. The rearrangement joins TRBV30 to TRBJ1-5, with 7 bases lining up with TRBD1. This CDR3 comprises 14 residues. V lost 8 bases, J lost 0 bases, and 7 bases stayed unmatched. Germline-derived CDR1 and CDR2 are GTSNPN and SVGIG (reference sequence). The CDR3, as DNA: TGTGCCCCAAGGGGGCCAAATAGCAATCAGCCCCAGCATTTT. Protein sequence: CAPRGPNSNQPQHF. Supplemented by reference TRBV30 and TRBJ1-5, the full variable domain reads SQTIHQWPATLVQPVGSPLSLECTVEGTSNPNLYWYRQAAGRGLQLLFYSVGIGQISSEVPQNLSASRPQDRQFILSSKKLLLSDSGFYLCAPRGPNSNQPQHFGDGTRLSIL.

The V and J genes are TRBV7-2 and TRBJ2-7, with D possibly matching TRBD2 (6 bases). From germline, CDR1 is SGHTA and CDR2 FQGNSA. The CDR3 totals 16 residues. Between the trimmed V and J ends, which lost 5 bases and 3 bases, there was a span of 20 bases. The CDR3 loop is CASSNPLASKVYEQYF. The CDR3 DNA is TGTGCCAGCAGCAACCCGCTAGCGAGCAAGGTCTACGAGCAGTACTTC.

This clonotype was seen many times. This rearrangement joins TRBV28 to TRBJ1-5, with 7 nucleotides matching TRBD1. Germline lookup yields CDR1 MDHEN and CDR2 SYDVKM. V shed 5 bases and J 7 bases; nucleotides not matched to a gene: 8. This CDR3 is 14 amino acids long. The chain's CDR3 is CASSPIQGSQPQHF. The CDR3 bases are TGTGCCAGCAGTCCTATACAGGGGTCGCAGCCCCAGCATTTT.

This clonotype was found many times. The chain carries TRBV2 and TRBJ2-5, with D uncertain. Germline values: CDR1 SNHLY, CDR2 FYNNEI. Trimming shortened V by 6 bases and J by 5 bases, and 7 bases separated the two germline ends. The CDR3 is made up of 11 amino acids. In DNA, the CDR3 is TGTGCCAGCAGGTCCGAGGAGACCCAGTACTTC. Its protein is CASRSEETQYF.

This clonotype was found a few times. This sequence joins TRBV5-6 and TRBJ2-2, with D uncertain. V was shortened by 0 bases and J by 6 bases, with 9 bases between the two germline ends. Germline V CDR1 and CDR2: SGHDT, YYEEEE. This CDR3 is 14 amino acids long. CDR3 region: CASSLAIDSGELFF. The CDR3 bases are TGTGCCAGCAGCTTGGCCATTGACTCCGGGGAGCTGTTTTTT.

The sample holds a few counts of this clonotype. A much larger clone lies a single base off, so this may be a read error. A read error is likely, as this CDR3 ends without the conserved phenylalanine or tryptophan. The chain joins TRBV5-1 to TRBJ1-1, with TRBD1 matching over 8 bases. Germline CDR1 SGHRS, CDR2 YFSETQ. The CDR3 totals 13 residues. V was clipped by 0 bases and J by 6 bases; unmatched bases: 1. DNA for the CDR3: TGCGCCAGCAGCTTGGGGGACAGGTCTGAAGCTTTCCTT. It codes for CASSLGDRSEAFL.

This clonotype was counted at least ten times. The DNA for the CDR3 is TGTGCCAGCAGTGAAGCGGACGGACTAGCGGGATACAATGAGCAGTTCTTC. It specifies CASSEADGLAGYNEQFF. This rearrangement joins TRBV2 to TRBJ2-1; 12 nucleotides match TRBD2. Trimming cost V 0 bases and J 4 bases; bases outside gene matches: 4. The germline CDR1 and CDR2 sequences are SNHLY and FYNNEI. The CDR3 runs to 17 residues.

This clonotype was picked up many times. CDR3 residues: CASSSDLDSYEQYF. The CDR3 nucleotides read TGTGCCAGCAGCTCGGACCTTGACAGCTACGAGCAGTACTTC. The chain joins TRBV11-2 to TRBJ2-7; possible D gene TRBD1, 5 bases. The V end lost 4 bases, the J end lost 3 bases, and 13 bases lay between the germline ends. Germline V gives CDR1 SGHAT, CDR2 FQNNGV. The CDR3 sequence is 14 residues long.

To note about this clonotype: Given a much more abundant clone one base away, this may be a read error. The chain combines TRBV3-1 with TRBJ2-5; D possibly uses TRBD1 or TRBD2 (6 bases each). Germline V CDR1 and CDR2: LGHDT, YNNKEL (reference sequence). The CDR3 loop spans 16 amino acids. CDR3 nucleotide sequence: TGTGCCAGCAGCCAGCTCGGACCGGGGGCCCAAGAGACCCGGTACTTC. Translating gives CASSQLGPGAQETRYF.

The sample holds many counts of this clonotype. This sequence joins TRBV7-9 and TRBJ2-7; 10 nucleotides align to TRBD1. Unmatched junction bases numbered 4, after V lost 5 bases and J lost 3 bases. Germline loops: CDR1 SEHNR, CDR2 FQNEAQ (reference sequence). The CDR3 has 14 amino acids. The CDR3 sequence: CASSPGQGDYEQYF. In DNA, the CDR3 is TGTGCCAGCAGCCCTGGACAGGGGGACTACGAGCAGTACTTC.

This clonotype was observed a few times. The rearrangement joins TRBV5-1 to TRBJ2-5, with 13 positions matching TRBD2. Germline values: CDR1 SGHRS, CDR2 YFSETQ. J gave up 2 bases and V 4 bases, and 8 bases lay outside the gene matches. The CDR3 spans 17 residues. Here the CDR3 reads CASSITSGRALQETQYF. The CDR3 DNA reads TGCGCCAGCAGCATTACTAGCGGGAGGGCATTACAAGAGACCCAGTACTTC.

This clonotype was counted many times. The chain is built from TRBV6-6 and TRBJ2-7, with D perhaps matching TRBD1 (6 bases). Trimming stripped 1 base from V and 0 bases from J, with 10 bases between. The CDR3 consists of 15 residues. Germline assignment: CDR1 MNHNY and CDR2 SVGAGI (reference sequence). CDR3 region: CASSYFTGYSYEQYF. The CDR3 nucleotides read TGTGCCAGCAGTTACTTTACAGGGTACTCCTACGAGCAGTACTTC.

This clonotype was recorded at least ten times. The V gene is TRBV24-1, the J gene TRBJ2-1; D not resolved. The CDR3 has 15 amino acids. The V end was cut by 3 bases, the J end by 6 bases, with 14 bases between. Germline V gives CDR1 KGHDR, CDR2 SFDVKD. The CDR3 sequence is CATSDLVGRSNEQFF. CDR3 nucleotides: TGTGCCACCAGTGATCTCGTCGGGCGGTCCAATGAGCAGTTCTTC.

In this sample, this clonotype turned up many times. The V call is TRBV11-3, the J call TRBJ2-7, with 7 bases that match TRBD2. Trimming removed 3 bases from V and 0 bases from J; junction bases left unmatched: 14. The germline gives CDR1 SGHNT, CDR2 YENEEA. This CDR3 contains 18 residues. CDR3 in amino acids: CASSLNLSPGGSSYEQYF. For the CDR3, the DNA is TGTGCCAGCAGCTTGAACCTAAGCCCTGGCGGGAGCTCCTACGAGCAGTACTTC.

The rearrangement uses TRBV4-1 and TRBJ1-5, with 8 bases identical to TRBD1. CDR1 MGHRA and CDR2 YSYEKL come from the germline V gene. The CDR3 runs 15 residues. V was pared by 1 base and J by 11 bases, with 10 bases of the junction left unmatched. The DNA of the CDR3 is TGCGCCAGCAGCCAAGTCGGACAGGGATTACCGGCCCAGCATTTT. Translating gives CASSQVGQGLPAQHF.